Listed below are T cell receptor beta chains from one sample, sequenced in a study of shared clonotypes between healthy human individuals. Using immunoSEQ multiplex PCR, the repertoire was profiled, and TCRdb retains in-frame clones only, with some absent. The repertoire holds more than 2 million clones, with 95% as singletons. Sequencing was carried out using naive CD4+ T cells sorted from blood. The receptors here all came from a man aged 18 to 30 in good health. CDR3s include the opening cysteine and the closing phenylalanine or tryptophan. A D gene is named only where the DNA matches it firmly. Only some rows state a clone size, as once, few, many or a class for expanded clones.

j_call clone_size v_call d_call cdr3_aa cdr3_nt
TRBJ2-5 - TRBV7-7 - CASSLGGGPQETQYF TGTGCTAGCAGCTTAGGAGGCGGACCCCAAGAGACCCAGTACTTC
TRBJ2-3 - TRBV27 - CASSPGLLGTQYF TGTGCCAGCAGTCCAGGACTTTTAGGCACGCAGTATTTT
TRBJ2-5 - TRBV5-4 - CASSSSDGTQYF TGTGCCAGCAGTTCCTCGGATGGGACCCAGTACTTC
TRBJ1-4 - TRBV28 - CATLRGGGEKLFF TGTGCCACCCTCCGGGGGGGAGGTGAAAAACTGTTTTTT
TRBJ2-3 - TRBV4-2 - CASSQDLTGTDTQYF TGTGCCAGCAGCCAAGATCTCACGGGTACAGATACGCAGTATTTT
TRBJ2-1 - TRBV15 - CATSRDDGSGYEQFF TGTGCCACCAGCAGAGATGACGGGAGCGGATATGAGCAGTTCTTC
TRBJ2-5 once TRBV6-5 - CASSMGRLQETQYF TGTGCCAGCAGTATGGGACGGTTGCAAGAGACCCAGTACTTC
TRBJ2-3 once TRBV7-2 - CASSPLGGDTQYF TGTGCCAGCAGCCCCCTGGGGGGAGATACGCAGTATTTT
TRBJ2-3 - TRBV6-5 TRBD2 CASSYSRLAGDTQYF TGTGCCAGCAGTTACTCGAGGCTAGCGGGAGATACGCAGTATTTT
TRBJ1-6 - TRBV28 TRBD1 CASSFLTGDSPLHF TGTGCCAGCAGTTTCCTTACAGGGGATTCACCCCTCCACTTT
TRBJ1-6 - TRBV30 - CAWSVLGGGSPLHF TGTGCCTGGAGTGTACTAGGGGGGGGGTCACCCCTCCACTTT
TRBJ2-7 once TRBV18 - CASSPPTVSYEQYF TGTGCCAGCTCACCACCGACAGTTTCCTACGAGCAGTACTTC
TRBJ2-7 - TRBV18 TRBD1 CASSPKTGGDEQYF TGTGCCAGCTCACCGAAGACAGGGGGCGACGAGCAGTACTTC
TRBJ1-6 - TRBV18 - CASSPIETNYNSPLHF TGTGCCAGCTCACCCATTGAGACTAACTATAATTCACCCCTCCACTTT
TRBJ2-7 few TRBV20-1 - CSARDSYEQYF TGCAGTGCTAGGGACAGCTACGAGCAGTACTTC
TRBJ2-3 - TRBV6-5 - CASRRRDTDTQYF TGTGCCAGCAGACGCAGGGACACAGATACGCAGTATTTT
TRBJ2-3 - TRBV5-1 - CASSPGQITDTQYF TGCGCCAGCAGCCCCGGACAGATCACAGATACGCAGTATTTT
TRBJ2-1 - TRBV7-2 TRBD2 CASSPSSAGGYNEQFF TGTGCCAGCAGCCCTTCCTCGGCGGGGGGGTACAATGAGCAGTTCTTC
TRBJ1-1 - TRBV6-5 - CASSYSTSRGTEAFF TGTGCCAGCAGTTACTCGACCAGTAGGGGGACTGAAGCTTTCTTT
TRBJ2-3 once TRBV20-1 - CSAGTSFRQYF TGCAGTGCCGGAACTAGCTTTAGGCAGTATTTT
TRBJ1-1 - TRBV10-3 - CAISRGQNTEAFF TGTGCCATCAGCAGGGGCCAGAACACTGAAGCTTTCTTT
TRBJ1-2 - TRBV30 - CAWSRGAGYGYTF TGTGCCTGGAGTAGGGGGGCAGGGTATGGCTACACCTTC
TRBJ2-5 - TRBV7-2 TRBD2 CASSRSAGGPQETQYF TGTGCCAGCAGTCGATCAGCGGGGGGGCCCCAAGAGACCCAGTACTTC
TRBJ2-7 few TRBV2 - CASSVTYEQYF TGTGCCAGCAGTGTGACCTACGAGCAGTACTTC
TRBJ2-5 - TRBV5-1 TRBD2 CASSLSSGIQETQYF TGCGCCAGCAGCTTGTCTAGCGGGATCCAAGAGACCCAGTACTTC
TRBJ1-3 once TRBV5-4 - CASSSTTGSSGNTIYF TGTGCCAGCAGCAGTACAACAGGGAGCTCTGGAAACACCATATATTTT
TRBJ2-7 - TRBV7-2 - CASSSPPGYEQYF TGTGCCAGCAGCTCCCCGCCGGGGTACGAGCAGTACTTC
TRBJ1-4 - TRBV30 - CAWSSKGTNEKLFF TGTGCCTGGAGCTCGAAAGGAACTAATGAAAAACTGTTTTTT
TRBJ2-5 - TRBV4-1 TRBD2 CASSSPHGGDEETQYF TGCGCCAGCAGCTCCCCGCACGGGGGGGATGAGGAGACCCAGTACTTC
TRBJ1-1 - TRBV7-2 - CASRSINTEAFF TGTGCCAGCAGATCCATAAACACTGAAGCTTTCTTT
TRBJ2-3 - TRBV5-1 TRBD2 CASSLEAGGVSDTQYF TGCGCCAGCAGCTTGGAAGCGGGGGGTGTCTCAGATACGCAGTATTTT
TRBJ1-5 - TRBV7-9 - CASSLGGNNQPQHF TGTGCCAGCAGCTTAGGCGGGAATAATCAGCCCCAGCATTTT
TRBJ1-4 - TRBV7-6 - CASSLGLGPTNEKLFF TGTGCCAGCAGCTTAGGCTTGGGGCCAACTAATGAAAAACTGTTTTTT
TRBJ2-7 - TRBV6-5 TRBD2 CASSHRTSGTPEQYF TGTGCCAGCAGCCACCGGACTAGCGGGACTCCCGAGCAGTACTTC
TRBJ2-3 - TRBV15 - CATSRDKEDTQYF TGTGCCACCAGCAGAGATAAGGAAGATACGCAGTATTTT
TRBJ2-7 - TRBV5-5 - CASSPSGTHTSYEQYF TGTGCCAGCAGCCCCTCCGGGACACATACCTCCTACGAGCAGTACTTC
TRBJ2-5 - TRBV7-9 TRBD2 CASSSWTSGGQETQYF TGTGCCAGCAGCTCCTGGACTAGCGGGGGCCAAGAGACCCAGTACTTC
TRBJ2-7 - TRBV11-3 TRBD1 CASRGQGIHDEQYF TGTGCCAGCAGGGGACAGGGGATTCACGACGAGCAGTACTTC
TRBJ1-2 - TRBV5-1 - CASSLGPAGQGYGYTF TGCGCCAGCAGCTTGGGCCCTGCGGGCCAGGGTTATGGCTACACCTTC
TRBJ1-1 once TRBV9 TRBD1 CASSVASQGGEAFF TGTGCCAGCAGCGTAGCATCGCAGGGGGGTGAAGCTTTCTTT
TRBJ2-5 - TRBV5-1 TRBD2 CASSLGTSGGRETQYF TGCGCCAGCAGCTTGGGGACTAGCGGGGGCAGGGAGACCCAGTACTTC
TRBJ2-5 - TRBV6-5 - CASSLPSQETQYF TGTGCCAGCAGTTTGCCCTCCCAAGAGACCCAGTACTTC
TRBJ2-1 - TRBV11-3 - CASSLGQKGNEQFF TGTGCCAGCAGCTTAGGACAAAAGGGCAATGAGCAGTTCTTC